What follows is one TCR beta chain and its context. Its antigen is still unknown. With 60 Vbeta and 13 Jbeta primers, the PCR was carried out. The data were produced by immunoSEQ multiplex PCR, yet TCRdb's version contains in-frame clones alone and is incomplete. In the table there are about 190,000 clones, 60% to 80% of which are singletons. The ends were cut back, 3 bases at V and 2 bases at J, with 7 bases in the middle. CDR3 length: 13 amino acids. Germline values: CDR1 MDHEN, CDR2 SYDVKM. This entry comes from a study of cytomegalovirus exposure and HLA in healthy donors. Whole-study context: Sequencing of about 179 million T cells in an earlier analysis found 100 million or so unique TCR beta sequences.

General observations from the study: Available immune exposure information was restricted to CMV serostatus only. Earlier analysis found most TCR beta V segments productive about 87% or about 30% of the time. What was likely a sequencing artifact was a cluster of highly shared sequence variants.

The rearrangement uses TRBV28 and TRBJ1-2; the D gene is possibly TRBD1 (6 bases). This TCR was recovered from a woman aged 18 to 35 in good health and CMV-seronegative. Sequencing was performed on PBMCs. As DNA, the CDR3 is TGTGCCAGCAGTTTGGGACACAACTATGGCTACACCTTC. It yields the protein CASSLGHNYGYTF.